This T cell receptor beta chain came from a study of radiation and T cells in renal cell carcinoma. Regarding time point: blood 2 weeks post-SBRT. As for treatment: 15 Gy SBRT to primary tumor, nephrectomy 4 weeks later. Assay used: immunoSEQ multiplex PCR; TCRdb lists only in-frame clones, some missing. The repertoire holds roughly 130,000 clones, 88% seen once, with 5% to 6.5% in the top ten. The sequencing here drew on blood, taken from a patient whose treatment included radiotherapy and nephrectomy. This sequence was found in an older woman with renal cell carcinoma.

Here the CDR3 reads CASSSGGRAGDTQYF. The CDR3, as DNA: TGTGCCAGCAGCTCAGGAGGAAGGGCTGGGGATACGCAGTATTTT. This chain uses TRBV9 with TRBJ2-3; possibly TRBD2 for D (5 bases). The CDR3 runs to 15 residues. V lost 4 bases and J lost 6, with 18 bases in between. The germline CDR1 and CDR2 sequences are SGDLS and YYNGEE.